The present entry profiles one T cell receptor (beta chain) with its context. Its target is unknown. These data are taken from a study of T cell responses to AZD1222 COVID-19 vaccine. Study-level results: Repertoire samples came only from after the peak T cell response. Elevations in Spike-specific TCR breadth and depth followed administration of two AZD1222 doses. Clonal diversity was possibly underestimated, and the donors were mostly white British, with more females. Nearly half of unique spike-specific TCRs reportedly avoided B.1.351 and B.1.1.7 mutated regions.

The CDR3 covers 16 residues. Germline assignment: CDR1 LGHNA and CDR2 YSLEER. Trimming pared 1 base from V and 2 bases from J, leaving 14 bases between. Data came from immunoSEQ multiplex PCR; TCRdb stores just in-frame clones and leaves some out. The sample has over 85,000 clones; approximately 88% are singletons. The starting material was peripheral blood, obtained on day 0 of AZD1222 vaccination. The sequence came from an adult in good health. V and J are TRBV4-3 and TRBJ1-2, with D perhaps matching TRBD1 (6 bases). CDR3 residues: CASSQGGGRGNYGYTF. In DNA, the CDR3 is TGCGCCAGCAGCCAAGGTGGAGGGAGGGGGAACTATGGCTACACCTTC.